This paragraph reports one TCR beta chain. The V end was cut by 9 bases, the J end by 7 bases, with 21 bases between. The CDR3 is made up of 15 amino acids. Germline CDR1 and CDR2: LNHDA and SQIVND (reference sequence). This sample is drawn from a study of blood T cell repertoires in COVID-19. The overall study: T cells, B-cell-depleted T cells, or PBMCs supplied cDNA or gDNA.

Per the authors' pipeline: Scientists estimated how many nucleated cells there were by amplifying reference gene primers. Assay: immunoSEQ multiplex PCR; the TCRdb copy retains only in-frame clones and omits some. V, J and clone size are those of that table, while D and trimming were read from the DNA. The data show 300,000 to 350,000 clones, with approximately 92% seen just once and approximately 6.8% held by the top ten. The chain uses TRBV19 and TRBJ2-2; D uncertain. Sequenced: peripheral blood. This receptor was identified in a woman in her 30s with COVID-19, enrolled during active disease. As DNA, the CDR3 is TGTGCCAGCCGTCGACACCCGACCAAAGGCGGGGAGCTGTTTTTT. It yields the protein CASRRHPTKGGELFF.